This note documents a single T cell receptor beta chain sequence. This sample is part of a study of T cell changes during pregnancy in multiple sclerosis. Germline assignment: CDR1 MDHEN and CDR2 SYDVKM. The V end lost 5 bases, the J end lost 3 bases, and 7 bases lay between the germline ends. The CDR3 has 13 residues. Sequenced by immunoSEQ multiplex PCR; TCRdb stores in-frame clones only, minus some. The sample carries approximately 92,000 clones, roughly 92% recorded once. The TCR originated in a female donor with multiple sclerosis, enrolled in a pregnancy study. This chain joins TRBV28 and TRBJ2-2; the D gene is possibly TRBD1 (6 bases). Material: peripheral blood, obtained in the first trimester of pregnancy. CDR3 sequence: CASSDRYTGELFF. The CDR3 DNA reads as TGTGCCAGCAGTGACAGGTACACCGGGGAGCTGTTTTTT.